This T cell receptor (beta chain) is drawn from a study of shared clonotypes between healthy human individuals. Clones were read by immunoSEQ multiplex PCR, and TCRdb kept only the in-frame ones, dropping some. The table shows over 2,000,000 clones, with 93% occurring only once. Germline V gives CDR1 SEHNR, CDR2 FQNEAQ (reference sequence). V was shortened by 5 bases and J by 5 bases, with 12 bases between the two germline ends. The CDR3 length is 13 residues. Positively selected for CCR7, the CD45RO-negative cells used as naive CD8 cells excluded terminally differentiated effector memory CD45RA+ cells.

This clonotype originated in a man aged 18 to 29 in good health. Some clones in this sample may be carry-over from other donors' samples. The chain employs TRBV7-9 and TRBJ2-5; the D is unclear. Specimen: naive CD8+ T cells from PBMCs. This chain's CDR3 is CASSHDLGETQYF. CDR3 in DNA: TGTGCCAGCAGCCACGATTTGGGTGAGACCCAGTACTTC.